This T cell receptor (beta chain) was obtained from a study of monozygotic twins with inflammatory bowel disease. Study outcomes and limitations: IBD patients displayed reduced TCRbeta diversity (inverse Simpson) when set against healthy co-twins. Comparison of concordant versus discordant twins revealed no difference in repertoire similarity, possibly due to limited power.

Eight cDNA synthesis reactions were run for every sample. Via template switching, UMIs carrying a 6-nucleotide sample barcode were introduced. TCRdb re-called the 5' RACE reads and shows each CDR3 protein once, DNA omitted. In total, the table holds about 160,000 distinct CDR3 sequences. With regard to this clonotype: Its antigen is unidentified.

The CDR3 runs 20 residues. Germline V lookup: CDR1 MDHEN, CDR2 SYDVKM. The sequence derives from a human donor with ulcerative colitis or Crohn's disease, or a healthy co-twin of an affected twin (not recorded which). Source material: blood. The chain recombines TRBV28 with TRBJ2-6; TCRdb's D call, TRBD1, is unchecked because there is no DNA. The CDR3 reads CASSSRGGWVTVSGANVLTF.